This TCR beta chain was captured by sequencing in a study of glioma-infiltrating T cells after dendritic cell vaccination. Overall study results and limits: Longer survival after dendritic cell vaccination followed higher pretreatment TIL content. Only a small number of patients had complete blood and tumor samples.

The time point here: after dendritic cell vaccination, including at tumor progression/relapse. The method was immunoSEQ multiplex PCR; TCRdb's version includes in-frame clones alone and lacks a portion of them. The sample shows over 90,000 clones, approximately 84% of them seen only once. Germline assignment: CDR1 WNHNN and CDR2 SYGVQD (reference sequence). The CDR3 loop spans 11 amino acids. Trimming pared 1 base from V and 14 bases from J, leaving 9 bases between. Comment on this clone: The antigen is undetermined.

The chain employs TRBV10-1 and TRBJ2-1, with a weak D call TRBD2 (6 bases). This sequence was found in a human donor with glioblastoma. The starting material was blood, obtained after dendritic cell vaccination. The CDR3 bases are TGCGCCAGCAGTGAGTGGGGGGTGAAGTTCTTC. Protein: CASSEWGVKFF.